This T cell receptor beta chain is drawn from a study of CD8+ T cells in alopecia areata (dated by TCRdb to about 2018). About the study as a whole: The treated patients, all with moderate-to-severe alopecia areata, were enrolled in an open-label pilot trial of oral tofacitinib given at 5 to 10 mg twice daily. In humans, TCRbeta sequencing was performed on scalp tissue and on sorted CD4+ and CD8+ peripheral blood T cells from healthy controls and from patients with patchy or totalis/universalis alopecia areata. The RNA source kit depended on sample type: the PAXgene miRNA kit for fixed scalp, the miRNeasy kit for PBMCs, and the RNeasy kit for mouse skin. immunoSEQ multiplex PCR using 35 Vbeta forward primers and 13 Jbeta reverse primers was used to amplify TCRbeta CDR3 regions. To study T cell clonal expansion in alopecia areata, the researchers applied high-throughput TCRbeta sequencing to both the C3H/HeJ mouse model and human patients. Tofacitinib-treated patients had biopsies at baseline and at 4 and 24 weeks of treatment, with a later scalp biopsy in several patients. Patients received tofacitinib for 6 to 18 months and were then followed off drug for 6 months to check for delayed response and recurrence. Clonality in the scalp was compared among normal scalp (n=4), patchy alopecia areata scalp (n=8), and alopecia totalis/universalis scalp (n=8).

The library relied on the immunoSEQ multiplex PCR assay. To provide template for TCR sequencing, every sample had RNA extracted and reverse transcribed into cDNA. First-strand cDNA was synthesized using SuperScript III with a 2:1 mix of oligo-dT and random hexamers. A synthetic immune receptor repertoire was used to gauge amplification bias, and whatever bias remained was removed computationally. The published analysis was carried out like this. Raw reads were preprocessed for error removal, and CDR3 was defined according to IMGT conventions as running from the conserved cysteine to phenylalanine. To get clonality, Shannon entropy was normalized by log2 of the number of productive unique TCRs and the result was subtracted from 1. CD4 or CD8 identity of scalp clones was inferred by cross-referencing scalp TCRbeta sequences with sorted blood CD4 and CD8 repertoires. TCRdb carries this immuneACCESS record with in-frame sequences only. Its versions omit some clonotypes, under half of them owing to an unresolved V gene in the studies checked, with the rest unexplained. For V, J and clone size, that table is used; D and trimming come from the DNA. Counted in this sample were 150,000 or so clones; roughly 48% of them appeared once. The ten top clones hold approximately 7% of the sample.

Points on this clone: The antigen this receptor binds is unknown. Base qualities are not provided; no much larger clone lies one nucleotide away.

The study at large found these results: Lesional scalp, especially in alopecia totalis/universalis, showed higher clonality and more expanded CD8+ clones than normal scalp, suggesting antigenic drive. TCR sequences shared between patients were less clear than in mice, possibly partly because of HLA diversity in the patient population. Unlike mouse skin, which is dominated by gammadelta T cells, normal human skin has resident alphabeta T cells that are also sequenced, and this complicates analysis of the scalp TCR repertoire.

From alopecia areata patients, peripheral blood was collected along with lesional scalp punch biopsies. PBMCs were isolated by density centrifugation and stained for CD3, CD4 and CD8, after which CD4+ and CD8+ T cells were sorted on a FACSAria. The clonotype was recovered from a human donor with alopecia areata. The sequenced sample consisted of CD4+ T cells sorted from blood.

The DNA sequence is as follows: TGTGCCAGCAGTTACTCTAGTCTAGGCCCGGGAGCTTTCTTT. Its product reads: CASSYSSLGPGAFF. The chain is encoded by TRBV6-5 joined to TRBJ1-1; no D segment can be confidently identified. The CDR1 and CDR2 encoded by the germline V gene are MNHEY and SVGAGI. The CDR3 starts with the cysteine, ends with the phenylalanine, and has 14 residues. Kept here is only the CDR3 DNA, which spans 42 bases and is read in frame from base 1. The trim is 0 bases for V and 10 bases for J, with a gap of 15 bases between the germline ends.